This entry features one T cell receptor (beta chain) sequence. Its recognized antigen is unknown. Base qualities are not at hand, and no much larger clone is one base apart. This entry comes from a study of T cell responses to AZD1222 COVID-19 vaccine (dated by TCRdb to about 2021). For the study in its entirety: TCR sequencing was performed for 230 to 250 trial participants, of whom around 200 were given two doses of AZD1222 and approximately 25 were given two doses of MenACWY control vaccine. Trial participants were enrolled by age into subgroups of 18-55, 56-69 and 70-plus years, and about 150, 27 and 61 TCR-sequenced participants, respectively, were included in these subgroups. What the research found in general, with its limitations: Because no day 14 peak-response samples were available, repertoires were characterized only after the peak T cell response. Participants were mostly white British and included more females than males, and it was suggested by the authors that clonal diversity may have been underestimated. Reportedly, almost half of the unique spike-specific TCRs recognized epitopes lying outside the regions that are mutated in the B.1.351 and B.1.1.7 variants. Conclusions about previously exposed vaccinees are limited because only six or seven AZD1222 recipients were SARS-CoV-2 seropositive at baseline. A significant rise in spike-specific TCR breadth and depth was observed after two AZD1222 doses relative to day 0 and relative to MenACWY recipients. The 56-69-year group was small, and its depth increase did not reach significance, likely because of low power. CD4 TCRs associated with the vaccine covered the entire spike protein, and the dominant responses were in regions 160-218 and 743-854.

The CDR3 regions of human TCRbeta chains were subjected to immunosequencing. As for how the authors treated the data: TCRs in the repertoires were compared against a reference library of SARS-CoV-2-specific TCRs that had been generated with the MIRA antigen-specificity platform. Breadth was defined as the fraction of unique TCRs that were SARS-CoV-2-associated, and depth was defined as the fraction of total T cells that were SARS-CoV-2-associated. Each spike-specific TCR was assigned to its reactive spike region and to a CD4 or CD8 class using the MIRA data. Log10-transformed breadth and depth values were compared by one-way ANOVA with Sidak's multiple comparisons tests. Held by TCRdb, this immuneACCESS table contains in-frame sequences only and omits some clones. Under half of the omission traces to an unresolved V gene where checked; the cause of the rest is unknown. Clone size and V and J calls were adopted from that table, with D and trimming inferred from the DNA. Counted in this sample were approximately 150,000 clones; roughly 90% of them appeared once. The ten largest clones add up to 4% to 4.5% of the sample.

The time point label corresponds to: about 28 days (+/-7) after the second vaccine dose. AZD1222 recipients with second doses at about 4 weeks or about 12 weeks were pooled, because spike-specific TCR depth and breadth did not differ between schedules. Vaccinee samples were obtained from the UK trials COV001 and COV002, which included a single-blind randomized controlled phase 2/3 trial of AZD1222 (ChAdOx1 nCoV-19) in healthy adults. For TCRbeta chain sequencing, PBMC samples from trial participants were taken at day 0 and at day 28 after the second dose. The V end loses 0 bases and the J end loses 0 bases, and a stretch of 12 bases separates them. The CDR3 spans 16 residues, from the cysteine through the phenylalanine. Kept here is only the CDR3 DNA, which spans 48 bases and is read in frame from base 1. The germline V gene specifies SGDLS as CDR1 and YYNGEE as CDR2.

The sequenced sample was peripheral blood, obtained 28 days after the second AZD1222 dose. This clonotype originated in an adult who received the AZD1222 COVID-19 vaccine. The V gene is TRBV9 and the J gene is TRBJ1-1, with no reliable assignment of the D segment. The CDR3: CASSVVGNPMNTEAFF. In nucleotides, the sequence is TGTGCCAGCAGCGTAGTGGGCAACCCCATGAACACTGAAGCTTTCTTT.